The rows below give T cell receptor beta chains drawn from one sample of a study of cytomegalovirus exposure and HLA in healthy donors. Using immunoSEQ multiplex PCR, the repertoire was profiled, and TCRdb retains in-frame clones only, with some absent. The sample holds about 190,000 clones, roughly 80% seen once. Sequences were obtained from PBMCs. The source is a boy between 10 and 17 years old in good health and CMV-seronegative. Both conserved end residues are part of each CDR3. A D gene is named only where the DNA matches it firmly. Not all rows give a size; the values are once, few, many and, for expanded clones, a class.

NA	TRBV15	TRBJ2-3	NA	CATSMGGGPSDTQYF	TGTGCCACCAGTATGGGGGGGGGCCCATCCGATACGCAGTATTTT
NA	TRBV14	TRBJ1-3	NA	CASSQDARDSGNTIYF	TGTGCCAGCAGCCAAGATGCCAGGGACTCTGGAAACACCATATATTTT
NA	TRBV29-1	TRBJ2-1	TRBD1	CSAGTDYNEQFF	TGCAGCGCCGGGACAGACTACAATGAGCAGTTCTTC
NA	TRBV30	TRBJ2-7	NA	CAWSSTGTRGSYEQYF	TGTGCCTGGAGTTCAACCGGGACAAGGGGTTCCTACGAGCAGTACTTC
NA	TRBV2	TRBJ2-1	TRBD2	CASSEPLAGGPNNEQFF	TGTGCCAGCAGTGAACCGTTAGCGGGGGGGCCCAACAATGAGCAGTTCTTC
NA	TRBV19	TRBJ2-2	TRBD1	CASSLVGTGRRTGELFF	TGTGCCAGTAGTCTGGTCGGGACAGGGCGTAGGACCGGGGAGCTGTTTTTT
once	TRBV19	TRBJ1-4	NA	CASSRPGTATNEKLFF	TGTGCCAGTAGCCGCCCGGGAACTGCAACTAATGAAAAACTGTTTTTT
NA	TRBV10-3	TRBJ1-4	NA	CAISTGEKLFF	TGTGCCATCTCGACGGGAGAAAAACTGTTTTTT
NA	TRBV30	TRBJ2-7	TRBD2	CAWSVLAGVYEQYF	TGTGCCTGGAGTGTTCTAGCGGGAGTTTACGAGCAGTACTTC
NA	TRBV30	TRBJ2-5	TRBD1	CAWSRGLPYQETQYF	TGTGCCTGGAGTAGGGGGCTACCCTACCAAGAGACCCAGTACTTC
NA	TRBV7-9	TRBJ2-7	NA	CASSPTGNGNAEQYF	TGTGCCAGCAGCCCGACAGGTAACGGGAATGCGGAGCAGTACTTC
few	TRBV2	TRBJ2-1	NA	CSTVAPSSYNEQFF	TGTTCCACCGTAGCGCCAAGCTCCTACAATGAGCAGTTCTTC
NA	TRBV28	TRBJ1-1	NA	CASSFSAGMNTEAFF	TGTGCCAGCAGTTTTTCCGCGGGGATGAACACTGAAGCTTTCTTT
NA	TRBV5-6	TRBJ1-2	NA	CASSSTNGRTTRGYTF	TGTGCCAGCAGCTCAACTAATGGGAGGACCACCCGCGGCTACACCTTC
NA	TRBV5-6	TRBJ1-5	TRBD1	CASSYTGTEGSQPQHF	TGTGCCAGCAGCTACACCGGGACAGAAGGGTCGCAGCCCCAGCATTTT
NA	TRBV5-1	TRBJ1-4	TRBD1	CASSLERQGTNEKLFF	TGCGCCAGCAGCTTAGAACGACAGGGGACTAATGAAAAACTGTTTTTT
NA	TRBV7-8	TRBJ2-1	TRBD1	CASSRWDRDYNEQFF	TGTGCCAGCAGCCGCTGGGACAGGGACTACAATGAGCAGTTCTTC
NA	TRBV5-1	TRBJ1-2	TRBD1	CASSTGTEESYGYTF	TGCGCCAGCAGCACCGGGACAGAAGAATCCTATGGCTACACCTTC
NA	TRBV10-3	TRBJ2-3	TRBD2	CAITPGTSGSLGTDTQYF	TGTGCCATTACTCCCGGGACTAGCGGGAGCCTCGGCACAGATACGCAGTATTTT
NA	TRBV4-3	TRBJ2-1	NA	CASGGAPYNEQFF	TGCGCCAGCGGGGGGGCCCCCTACAATGAGCAGTTCTTC
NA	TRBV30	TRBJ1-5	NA	CAWSPQTRHQPQHF	TGTGCCTGGAGTCCCCAGACACGACATCAGCCCCAGCATTTT
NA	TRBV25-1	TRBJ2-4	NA	CASSENRIQYF	TGTGCCAGCAGTGAAAATCGCATTCAGTACTTC
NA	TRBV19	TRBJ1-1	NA	CASSIPLPNTEAFF	TGTGCCAGTAGTATTCCTCTCCCGAACACTGAAGCTTTCTTT
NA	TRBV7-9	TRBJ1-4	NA	CASSLATKRINEKLFF	TGTGCCAGCAGCTTAGCGACTAAACGGATTAATGAAAAACTGTTTTTT
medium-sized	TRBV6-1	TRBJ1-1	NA	CASSLEPERPEAFF	TGTGCCAGCAGTTTAGAGCCCGAGAGGCCTGAAGCTTTCTTT
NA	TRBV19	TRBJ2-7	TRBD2	CASSIGGRTTYEQYF	TGTGCCAGTAGTATAGGCGGGAGGACGACCTACGAGCAGTACTTC
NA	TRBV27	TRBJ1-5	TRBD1	CASRDRAGINQPQHF	TGTGCCAGCAGGGACAGGGCTGGAATAAATCAGCCCCAGCATTTT
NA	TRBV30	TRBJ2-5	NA	CAREADGGETQYF	TGTGCCAGAGAAGCAGACGGAGGAGAGACCCAGTACTTC
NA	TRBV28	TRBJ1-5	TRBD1	CASSERQGAGNQPQHF	TGTGCCAGCAGTGAGAGACAGGGCGCGGGCAATCAGCCCCAGCATTTT
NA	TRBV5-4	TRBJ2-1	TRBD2	CASSLELALGGRAIVNEQFF	TGTGCCAGCAGCTTGGAATTAGCGCTTGGCGGGAGGGCCATAGTGAATGAGCAGTTCTTC
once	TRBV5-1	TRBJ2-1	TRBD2	CASSSKGLAGREQFF	TGCGCCAGCAGCTCGAAGGGACTAGCGGGACGTGAGCAGTTCTTC
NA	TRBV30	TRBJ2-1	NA	CAWSFVRGNEQFF	TGTGCCTGGAGTTTCGTTCGGGGGAATGAGCAGTTCTTC
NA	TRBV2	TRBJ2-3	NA	CASSVEDTQYF	TGTGCCAGCAGTGTAGAGGATACGCAGTATTTT
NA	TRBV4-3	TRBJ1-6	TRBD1	CASSQRTGGPLLHF	TGCGCCAGCAGCCAAAGGACAGGGGGGCCCCTCCTCCACTTT
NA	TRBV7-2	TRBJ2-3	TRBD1	CASSSQGIGTDTQYF	TGTGCCAGCAGTTCACAGGGGATCGGCACAGATACGCAGTATTTT
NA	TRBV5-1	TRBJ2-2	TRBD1	CASSYDRGLSGSGELFF	TGCGCCAGCAGCTACGACAGGGGGCTCTCGGGGTCCGGGGAGCTGTTTTTT
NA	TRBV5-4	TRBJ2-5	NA	CASSLGAGGETQYF	TGTGCCAGCAGCTTGGGGGCTGGAGGGGAGACCCAGTACTTC
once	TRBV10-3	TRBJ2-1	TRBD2	CASKPPTSSGRAINEQFF	TGTGCCTCCAAACCCCCGACGTCCAGCGGGAGGGCCATCAATGAGCAGTTCTTC
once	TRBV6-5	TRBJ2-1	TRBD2	CASSLAGGPGNEQFF	TGTGCCAGCAGTCTAGCGGGAGGGCCGGGCAATGAGCAGTTCTTC
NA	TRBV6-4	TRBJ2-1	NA	CASSAEPTDYNEQFF	TGTGCCAGCAGTGCGGAACCGACTGACTACAATGAGCAGTTCTTC
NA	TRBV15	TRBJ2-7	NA	CATSSGNSPYEQYF	TGTGCCACCAGCAGTGGAAATAGCCCCTACGAGCAGTACTTC
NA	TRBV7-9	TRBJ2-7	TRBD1	CASSSPGTGGIYEQYF	TGTGCCAGCAGCTCTCCCGGGACAGGGGGTATCTACGAGCAGTACTTC
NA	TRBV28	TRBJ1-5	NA	CASRPSDSIDQPQHF	TGTGCCAGCAGACCTTCGGACAGCATAGATCAGCCCCAGCATTTT
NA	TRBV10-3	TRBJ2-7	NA	CAISDGVSGRGEQYF	TGTGCCATCAGTGATGGGGTCTCCGGCCGGGGGGAGCAGTACTTC
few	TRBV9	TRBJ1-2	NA	CASSVDSSHSGYTF	TGTGCCAGCAGCGTGGACAGCTCTCATTCTGGCTACACCTTC
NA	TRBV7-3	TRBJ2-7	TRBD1	CASSSPGQIYEQYF	TGTGCCAGCAGCTCCCCGGGACAGATTTACGAGCAGTACTTC
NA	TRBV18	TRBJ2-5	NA	CASSPLPTIQETQYF	TGTGCCAGCTCACCACTACCTACCATACAAGAGACCCAGTACTTC
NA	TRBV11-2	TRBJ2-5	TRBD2	CASSPTSGETQYF	TGTGCCAGCAGCCCGACTAGCGGAGAGACCCAGTACTTC
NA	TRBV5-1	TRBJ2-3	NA	CASSLGHATDTQYF	TGCGCCAGCAGCTTGGGTCATGCGACAGATACGCAGTATTTT
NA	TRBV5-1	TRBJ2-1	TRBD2	CASTGRVGGNEQFF	TGCGCCAGCACGGGGAGGGTCGGGGGCAATGAGCAGTTCTTC
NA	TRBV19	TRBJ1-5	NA	CASRSRSGGINQPQHF	TGTGCCAGTAGATCCAGGAGTGGAGGGATCAATCAGCCCCAGCATTTT
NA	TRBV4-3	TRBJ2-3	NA	CASSQDIPLDTQYF	TGCGCCAGCAGCCAAGATATCCCCTTAGATACGCAGTATTTT
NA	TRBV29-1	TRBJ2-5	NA	CSVPGESQETQYF	TGCAGCGTCCCGGGGGAGTCCCAAGAGACCCAGTACTTC
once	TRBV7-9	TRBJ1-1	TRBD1	CASSSFLPRGMNTEAFF	TGTGCCAGCAGCTCGTTTCTGCCCAGGGGGATGAACACTGAAGCTTTCTTT
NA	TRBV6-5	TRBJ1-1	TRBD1	CASSDSGGVIVAFF	TGTGCCAGCAGTGACTCAGGGGGCGTTATTGTCGCTTTCTTT
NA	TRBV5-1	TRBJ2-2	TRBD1	CASSFPLDRGTGELFF	TGCGCCAGCAGCTTTCCCCTCGACAGGGGAACCGGGGAGCTGTTTTTT
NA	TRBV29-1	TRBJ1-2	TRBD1	CSVDYGTGDSNYGYTF	TGCAGCGTTGATTATGGAACAGGGGATTCTAACTATGGCTACACCTTC
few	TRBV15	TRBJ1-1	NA	CATSRLTENTEAFF	TGTGCCACCAGCAGGCTAACAGAGAACACTGAAGCTTTCTTT
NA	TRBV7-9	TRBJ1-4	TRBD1	CASSPIDRGSEKLFF	TGTGCCAGCAGCCCCATTGACAGGGGTAGTGAAAAACTGTTTTTT